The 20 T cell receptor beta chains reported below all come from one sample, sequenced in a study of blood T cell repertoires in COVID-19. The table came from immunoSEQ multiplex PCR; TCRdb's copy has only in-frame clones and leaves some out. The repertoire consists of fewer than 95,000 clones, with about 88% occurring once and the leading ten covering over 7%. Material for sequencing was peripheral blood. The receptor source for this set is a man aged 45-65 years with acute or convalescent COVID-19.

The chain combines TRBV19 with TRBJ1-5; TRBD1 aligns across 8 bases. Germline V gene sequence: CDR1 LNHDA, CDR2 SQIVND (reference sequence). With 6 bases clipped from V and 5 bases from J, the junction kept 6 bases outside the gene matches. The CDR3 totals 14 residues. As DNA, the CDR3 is TGTGCCAGTAGGAGTGAGGGACAGGATCAGCCCCAGCATTTT. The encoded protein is CASRSEGQDQPQHF.

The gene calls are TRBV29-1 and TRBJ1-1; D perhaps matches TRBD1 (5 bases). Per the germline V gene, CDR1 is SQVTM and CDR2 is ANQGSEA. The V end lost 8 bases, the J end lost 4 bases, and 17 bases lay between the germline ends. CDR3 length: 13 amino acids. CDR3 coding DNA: TGCAGCTCTCGATTGGGGGGATCCACTGAAGCTTTCTTT. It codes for CSSRLGGSTEAFF.

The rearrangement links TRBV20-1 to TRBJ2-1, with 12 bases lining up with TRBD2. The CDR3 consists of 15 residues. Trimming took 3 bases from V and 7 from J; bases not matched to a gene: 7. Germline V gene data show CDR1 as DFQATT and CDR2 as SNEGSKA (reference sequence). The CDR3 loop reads CSASWSSGGANEQFF. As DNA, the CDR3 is TGCAGTGCTAGTTGGTCTAGCGGGGGGGCGAATGAGCAGTTCTTC.

The CDR3 bases are TGTGCCAGCAGCACCGGCGCGGGGGGGGCGGGTGAGCAGTTCTTC. This sequence encodes CASSTGAGGAGEQFF. The chain couples TRBV7-2 to TRBJ2-1; 9 positions match TRBD2. This CDR3 contains 15 residues. The germline gives CDR1 SGHTA, CDR2 FQGNSA. The V and J ends lost 5 bases and 9 bases, in that order; junction bases with no gene match: 11.

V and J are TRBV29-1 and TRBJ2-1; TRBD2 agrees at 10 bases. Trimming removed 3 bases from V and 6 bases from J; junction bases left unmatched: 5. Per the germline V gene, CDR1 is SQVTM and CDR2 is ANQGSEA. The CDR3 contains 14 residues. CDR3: CSVDRAGGPNEQFF. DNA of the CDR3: TGCAGCGTTGACAGAGCGGGGGGGCCCAATGAGCAGTTCTTC.

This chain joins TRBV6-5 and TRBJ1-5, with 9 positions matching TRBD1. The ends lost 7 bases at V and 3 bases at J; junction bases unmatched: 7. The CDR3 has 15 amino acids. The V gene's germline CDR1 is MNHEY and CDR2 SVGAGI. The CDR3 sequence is CASTSGTGNNQPQHF. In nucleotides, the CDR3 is TGTGCCAGCACTTCCGGGACAGGGAACAATCAGCCCCAGCATTTT.

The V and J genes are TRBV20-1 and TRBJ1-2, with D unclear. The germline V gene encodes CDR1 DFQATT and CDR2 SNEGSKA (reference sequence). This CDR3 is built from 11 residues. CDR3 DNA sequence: TGCAGCCTAACGGGGAACTATGGCTACACCTTC. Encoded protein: CSLTGNYGYTF.

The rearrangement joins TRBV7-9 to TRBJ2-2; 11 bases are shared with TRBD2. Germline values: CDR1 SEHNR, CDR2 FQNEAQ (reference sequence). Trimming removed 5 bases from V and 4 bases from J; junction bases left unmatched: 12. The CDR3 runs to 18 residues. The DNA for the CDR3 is TGTGCCAGCAGCCCATCTAGCGGGGGGCCCTCCGGCACCGGGGAGCTGTTTTTT. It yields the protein CASSPSSGGPSGTGELFF.

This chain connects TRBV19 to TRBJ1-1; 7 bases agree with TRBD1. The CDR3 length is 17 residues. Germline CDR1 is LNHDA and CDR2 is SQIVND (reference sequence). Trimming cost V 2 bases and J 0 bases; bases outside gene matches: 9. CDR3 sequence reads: CASSISRQGGMNTEAFF. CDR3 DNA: TGTGCCAGTAGTATATCCCGACAGGGCGGGATGAACACTGAAGCTTTCTTT.

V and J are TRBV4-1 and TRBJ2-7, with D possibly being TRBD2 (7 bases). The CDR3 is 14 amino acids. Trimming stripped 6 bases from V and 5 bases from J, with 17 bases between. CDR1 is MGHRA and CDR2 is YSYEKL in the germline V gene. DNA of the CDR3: TGCGCCAGCAGTCATTGGTGGGGGGGCAACGAGCAGTACTTC. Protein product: CASSHWWGGNEQYF.

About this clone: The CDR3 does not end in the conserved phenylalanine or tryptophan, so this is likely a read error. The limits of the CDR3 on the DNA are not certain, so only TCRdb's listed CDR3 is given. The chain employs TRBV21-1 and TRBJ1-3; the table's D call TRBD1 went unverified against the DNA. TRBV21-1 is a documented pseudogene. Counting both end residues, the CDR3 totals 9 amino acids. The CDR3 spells CASRDRVKN.

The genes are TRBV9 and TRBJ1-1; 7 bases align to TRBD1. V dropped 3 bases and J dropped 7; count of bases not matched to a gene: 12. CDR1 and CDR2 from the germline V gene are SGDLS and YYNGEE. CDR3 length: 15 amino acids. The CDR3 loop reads CASSGTPGGRGEAFF. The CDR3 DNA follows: TGTGCCAGCAGCGGGACCCCAGGGGGGCGGGGTGAAGCTTTCTTT.

As DNA, the CDR3 is TGTGCCAGCAGGGCAGGTACCTCCTACGAGCAGTACTTC. This translates into CASRAGTSYEQYF. The J gene is TRBJ2-7, the V gene TRBV5-4; D not resolved. V was clipped by 5 bases and J by 0 bases, with 9 bases between them. From germline, CDR1 is SGHNT and CDR2 YYREEE (reference sequence). The CDR3 is 13 amino acids. Supplemented by reference TRBV5-4 and TRBJ2-7, the full variable domain reads ETGVTQSPTHLIKTRGQQVTLRCSSQSGHNTVSWYQQALGQGPQFIFQYYREEENGRGNFPPRFSGLQFPNYSSELNVNALELDDSALYLCASRAGTSYEQYFGPGTRLTVT.

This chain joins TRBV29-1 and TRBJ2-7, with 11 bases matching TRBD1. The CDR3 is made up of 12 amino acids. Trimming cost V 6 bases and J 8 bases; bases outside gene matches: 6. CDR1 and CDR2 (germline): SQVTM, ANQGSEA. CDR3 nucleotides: TGCAGCGTGGGGGACAGGGGGGCACAGCAGTACTTC. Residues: CSVGDRGAQQYF.

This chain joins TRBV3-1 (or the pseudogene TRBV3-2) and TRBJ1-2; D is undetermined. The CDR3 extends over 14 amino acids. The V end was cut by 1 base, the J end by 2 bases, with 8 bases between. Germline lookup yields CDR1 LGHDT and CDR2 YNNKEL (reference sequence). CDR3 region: CASSQGPGNYGYTF. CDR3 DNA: TGTGCCAGCAGCCAAGGGCCGGGGAACTATGGCTACACCTTC.

The CDR3 sequence: CASSVGRGTNTEAFF. The CDR3 DNA follows: TGTGCCAGCAGCGTAGGTAGGGGAACCAACACTGAAGCTTTCTTT. The chain employs TRBV9 and TRBJ1-1; D is perhaps TRBD1 (5 bases). CDR3 length equals 15 residues. Trimming took 0 bases from V and 2 from J, leaving 11 bases between them. The germline V gene encodes CDR1 SGDLS and CDR2 YYNGEE. Supplemented by reference TRBV9 and TRBJ1-1, the full variable domain reads DSGVTQTPKHLITATGQRVTLRCSPRSGDLSVYWYQQSLDQGLQFLIQYYNGEERAKGNILERFSAQQFPDLHSELNLSSLELGDSALYFCASSVGRGTNTEAFFGQGTRLTVV.

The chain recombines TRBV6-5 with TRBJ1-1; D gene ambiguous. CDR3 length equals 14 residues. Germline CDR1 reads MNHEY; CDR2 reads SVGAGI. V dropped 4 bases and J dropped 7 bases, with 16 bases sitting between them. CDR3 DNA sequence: TGTGCCAGCAGTTCCCCCAACCCCCGGAGTGAAGCTTTCTTT. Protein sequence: CASSSPNPRSEAFF.

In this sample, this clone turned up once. The CDR3 sequence is CASRQSTSDEQFF. CDR3 DNA: TGTGCCAGCAGACAATCCACATCCGATGAGCAGTTCTTC. The chain uses TRBV7-9 and TRBJ2-1; no firm D call. V dropped 6 bases and J dropped 8 bases, with 14 bases sitting between them. The CDR3 has 13 amino acids. Looked up from germline, CDR1 is SEHNR and CDR2 is FQNEAQ (reference sequence).

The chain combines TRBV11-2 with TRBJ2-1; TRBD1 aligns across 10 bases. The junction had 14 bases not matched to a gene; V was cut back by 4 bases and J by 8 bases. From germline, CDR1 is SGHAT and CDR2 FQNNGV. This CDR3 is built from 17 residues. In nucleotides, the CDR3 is TGTGCCAGCAGCTCTACCGGGACAGGGGTACTTTTGTATGAGCAGTTCTTC. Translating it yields CASSSTGTGVLLYEQFF.

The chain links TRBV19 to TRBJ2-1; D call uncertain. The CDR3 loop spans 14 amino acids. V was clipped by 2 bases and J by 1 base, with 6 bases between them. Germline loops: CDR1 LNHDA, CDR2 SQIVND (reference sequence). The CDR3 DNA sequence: TGTGCCAGTAGTATACCGGGTTCCTACAATGAGCAGTTCTTC. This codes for CASSIPGSYNEQFF. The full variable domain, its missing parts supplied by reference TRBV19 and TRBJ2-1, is DGGITQSPKYLFRKEGQNVTLSCEQNLNHDAMYWYRQDPGQGLRLIYYSQIVNDFQKGDIAEGYSVSREKKESFPLTVTSAQKNPTAFYLCASSIPGSYNEQFFGPGTRLTVL.